Each of the 25 T cell receptor beta chains below was sequenced from the same sample in a study of breast tumors, draining lymph nodes, adjacent tissues. MiXCR, run by TCRdb on the multiplex PCR reads, gives a single entry per CDR3 protein. This table holds about 140,000 distinct CDR3 sequences, approximately 29% found once. Axillary draining lymph nodes of breast cancer patients supplied the node samples. The sequenced sample consisted of axillary lymph node tissue. These receptors all come from a female donor with breast cancer. Some clones in this sample may be carry-over from other donors' samples.

This clonotype was detected ten times or more. The CDR3 loop is CATSDPRDSSSNEQFF. In nucleotides, the CDR3 is TGTGCCACCAGTGATCCCCGGGACAGCTCTAGCAATGAGCAGTTCTTC. The chain links TRBV24-1 to TRBJ2-1; 7 nucleotides agree with TRBD1. CDR1 is KGHDR, CDR2 SFDVKD, per germline. This CDR3 contains 16 residues. Trimming removed 3 bases from V and 6 bases from J; junction bases left unmatched: 10.

This clonotype was detected only a few times. A much larger clone differs from this one at a single base, so this may be a read error. The rearrangement joins TRBV20-1 to TRBJ1-2; TRBD1 might be the D (6 bases). The CDR3 length is 14 residues. The germline CDR1 and CDR2 sequences are DFQATT and SNEGSKA (reference sequence). V lost 1 base, J lost 7 bases, and 16 bases lay in between. This chain's CDR3 is CSARGDDRISGYTF. The CDR3 coding sequence is TGCAGTGCTAGAGGTGACGACAGGATCTCTGGCTACACCTTC.

In regard to this clonotype: Its ends do not fully match the called genes, so a read error is possible. The genes are TRBV7-9 and TRBJ2-1, with 11 bases lining up with TRBD2. The CDR3 runs to 20 residues. Germline values: CDR1 SEHNR, CDR2 FQNEAQ (reference sequence). DNA for the CDR3: TGTGCCAGCAGCTTAGTACGGATACTAGCGGGAGAGATGTCCTACAATAAGCAGTTCTTC. It encodes CASSLVRILAGEMSYNKQFF.

This clonotype showed up many times. This chain uses TRBV7-8 with TRBJ1-4; D not certain. The germline V gene has CDR1 SGHVS and CDR2 FQNEAQ. CDR3 length: 15 amino acids. V was shortened by 5 bases and J by 7 bases, with 17 bases between the two germline ends. The CDR3 reads CASSQGTGVAEKLFF. The CDR3 nucleotides are TGTGCCAGCAGCCAAGGAACCGGGGTGGCTGAAAAACTGTTTTTT.

This clonotype was recorded at least ten times. J is TRBJ2-7 and V is TRBV2, with 7 bases matching TRBD2. J was trimmed by 13 bases and V by 2 bases; bases with no gene match: 11. CDR3 size: 13 residues. Germline V CDR1 and CDR2: SNHLY, FYNNEI. CDR3 region: CASSEQGEGFGYF. The CDR3 DNA sequence: TGTGCCAGCAGTGAACAAGGGGAGGGGTTCGGATACTTC. Looking up the rest from reference TRBV2 and TRBJ2-7 gives the full variable domain: EPEVTQTPSHQVTQMGQEVILRCVPISNHLYFYWYRQILGQKVEFLVSFYNNEISEKSEIFDDQFSVERPDGSNFTLKIRSTKLEDSAMYFCASSEQGEGFGYFGPGTRLTVT.

In regard to this clonotype: It may be a read error: a sequence one base away is much more abundant. No conserved phenylalanine or tryptophan ends this CDR3, so it is likely a read error. The chain uses TRBV6-5 and TRBJ1-6; TRBD1 matches at 8 bases. Germline CDR1 reads MNHEY; CDR2 reads SVGAGI. The CDR3 is 14 amino acids. V was clipped by 5 bases and J by 6 bases; unmatched bases: 3. DNA for the CDR3: TGTGCCAGCAGTCACGACAGGGGTAATTCACCCCTCCACTCT. Protein: CASSHDRGNSPLHS.

There are many counts of this clonotype. The chain is built from TRBV9 and TRBJ2-1, with 10 bases lining up with TRBD2. Germline trimming cut 4 bases from V and 9 bases from J; bases unmatched to any gene: 10. Germline lookup yields CDR1 SGDLS and CDR2 YYNGEE. CDR3 length: 15 residues. The CDR3 DNA is TGTGCCAGCAGCCCGAGCGGGGGGGAGGGAACTGAGCAGTTCTTC. This codes for CASSPSGGEGTEQFF.

Comment on this clonotype: As the CDR3 is not closed by the conserved phenylalanine or tryptophan, this likely results from a read error. The chain links TRBV25-1 to TRBJ1-2; maybe TRBD1 (5 bases). The CDR3 runs 13 residues. With 6 bases removed from V and 4 bases from J, the gap between germline ends came to 12 bases. CDR1 and CDR2 from the germline V gene are MGHDK and SYGVNS. The CDR3 sequence: CASSSRETYGYTL. The CDR3 nucleotides are TGTGCCAGCAGCAGCAGGGAAACCTATGGCTACACCCTC.

This clonotype occurred many times. This rearrangement joins TRBV28 to TRBJ1-4; D is perhaps TRBD1 (5 bases). The germline CDR1 and CDR2 sequences are MDHEN and SYDVKM. Trimming removed 6 bases at V and 6 bases at J, with 17 bases between. This CDR3 region has 15 residues. CDR3 protein: CASSPHKGKDEKLFF. CDR3 DNA: TGTGCCAGCAGCCCCCACAAGGGGAAGGATGAAAAACTGTTTTTT.

The V call is TRBV6-5, the J call TRBJ1-1; D gene ambiguous. This CDR3 contains 15 residues. V lost 3 bases to trimming and J lost 1 base, with 12 bases between them. Germline values: CDR1 MNHEY, CDR2 SVGAGI. CDR3 loop: CASSYHPSANTEAFF. CDR3 nucleotides: TGTGCCAGCAGTTATCATCCTTCGGCGAACACTGAAGCTTTCTTT.

In its sample, this clonotype was seen many times. The chain joins TRBV18 to TRBJ2-7; D not certain. The germline V and J ends were trimmed by 0 bases and 3 bases, with 12 bases remaining between them. The CDR3 covers 15 residues. Germline CDR1 is KGHSH and CDR2 is LQKENI. The CDR3 here is CASSPPGYGNYEQYF. CDR3 bases: TGTGCCAGCTCACCACCGGGATATGGTAACTACGAGCAGTACTTC.

Only a few counts were recorded for this clonotype. V and J are TRBV5-1 and TRBJ2-2; D unclear. CDR1 and CDR2 from the germline V gene are SGHRS and YFSETQ. Trimming took 1 base from V and 0 from J, leaving 13 bases between them. This CDR3 comprises 17 residues. CDR3 protein: CASSLTVSASNTGELFF. The CDR3 DNA is TGCGCCAGCAGCTTGACGGTGTCCGCCTCGAACACCGGGGAGCTGTTTTTT.

The chain carries TRBV19 and TRBJ1-5, with D maybe TRBD1 (6 bases). Germline loops: CDR1 LNHDA, CDR2 SQIVND (reference sequence). This CDR3 comprises 15 residues. V was clipped by 3 bases and J by 7 bases, with 16 bases between them. The CDR3 sequence: CASSITGRNEQPQHF. Here the CDR3 DNA reads TGTGCCAGTAGTATTACAGGGAGGAATGAGCAGCCCCAGCATTTT. Variable domain in full (rest from reference TRBV19 and TRBJ1-5): DGGITQSPKYLFRKEGQNVTLSCEQNLNHDAMYWYRQDPGQGLRLIYYSQIVNDFQKGDIAEGYSVSREKKESFPLTVTSAQKNPTAFYLCASSITGRNEQPQHFGDGTRLSIL.

The sample holds many counts of this clonotype. This chain links TRBV6-5 with TRBJ1-6; 8 bases are shared with TRBD1. J gave up 5 bases and V 6 bases, and 12 bases lay outside the gene matches. Germline V CDR1 and CDR2: MNHEY, SVGAGI. The CDR3 covers 17 residues. The CDR3 loop reads CASSHRGALGNNSPLHF. The CDR3 bases are TGTGCCAGCAGCCACAGGGGGGCCCTAGGGAATAATTCACCCCTCCACTTT.

The CDR3 sequence is CASSSGTFDEKLFF. The CDR3 DNA reads as TGTGCCAGCAGCTCCGGGACATTCGATGAAAAACTGTTTTTT. This chain uses TRBV7-9 with TRBJ1-4; tentative D call: TRBD1 (6 bases). V was pared by 4 bases and J by 6 bases, with 12 bases between. In germline, CDR1 is SEHNR, CDR2 FQNEAQ (reference sequence). The CDR3 runs to 14 residues.

This clonotype showed up many times. The chain uses TRBV5-1 and TRBJ2-6; TRBD2 is a possible D gene (5 bases). The germline gives CDR1 SGHRS, CDR2 YFSETQ. The CDR3 spans 18 residues. The V gene lost 4 bases and the J gene lost 0 bases, with 17 bases spanning the gap. The CDR3 DNA is TGCGCCAGCAGCCGGGGTTTTGCCTCGGACTCTGGGGCCAACGTCCTGACTTTC. Amino acid sequence: CASSRGFASDSGANVLTF.

This clonotype occurred many times. The chain carries TRBV28 and TRBJ1-2, with D perhaps TRBD1 (6 bases). Trimming removed 0 bases at V and 0 bases at J, with 17 bases between. The germline V gene has CDR1 MDHEN and CDR2 SYDVKM. The CDR3 sequence is 18 residues long. For the CDR3, the DNA is TGTGCCAGCAGTTTATGGGCGGGGGGGGCCTCGTCTAACTATGGCTACACCTTC. It translates to CASSLWAGGASSNYGYTF.

This clonotype was seen repeatedly, ten times or more. The chain couples TRBV10-2 to TRBJ2-7, with unresolved D. V shed 0 bases and J shed 5 bases, with 17 bases lying between them. Germline V gene sequence: CDR1 WSHSY, CDR2 SAAADI. The CDR3 is made up of 16 amino acids. As DNA, the CDR3 is TGCGCCAGCAGTGAGTCGAATGGTGTGCACCTCCACGAGCAGTACTTC. This codes for CASSESNGVHLHEQYF.

This clonotype has ten or more counts. V usage is TRBV30 and J usage is TRBJ1-5, with D possibly TRBD1 on 5 matching bases. The CDR3 is 13 amino acids. Germline CDR1 and CDR2: GTSNPN and SVGIG (reference sequence). Trimming removed 3 bases from V and 5 bases from J, with 11 bases in between. The CDR3 DNA follows: TGTGCCTGGAGAGTGAGGGACGATCAGCCCCAGCATTTT. Translation gives CAWRVRDDQPQHF.

V and J are TRBV2 and TRBJ2-5, with D tentatively TRBD1 or TRBD2 (5 bases each). The germline gives CDR1 SNHLY, CDR2 FYNNEI. The length of the CDR3 is 14 residues. The V end lost 4 bases, the J end lost 0 bases, and 9 bases lay between the germline ends. CDR3 sequence: CASSAGAYQETQYF. The CDR3 region has the DNA TGTGCCAGCAGTGCCGGGGCGTACCAAGAGACCCAGTACTTC.

In its sample, this clonotype was seen many times. The genes are TRBV14 and TRBJ1-6; D may be TRBD1 (6 bases). From germline, CDR1 is SGHDN and CDR2 FVKESK. Between the trimmed V and J ends, which lost 4 bases and 7 bases, there was a span of 14 bases. The CDR3 runs 15 residues. The CDR3 reads CASSRERQENSPLHF. The CDR3 coding sequence is TGTGCCAGCAGCCGAGAGAGACAGGAAAATTCACCCCTCCACTTT.

There are a few counts of this clonotype. A single base separates this from a much larger clone, so it may be a read error. The J gene is TRBJ1-2, the V gene TRBV6-6, with D uncertain. Germline CDR1 is MNHNY and CDR2 is SVGAGI (reference sequence). V lost 5 bases, J lost 3 bases, and 10 bases lay in between. The CDR3 spans 13 residues. CDR3 coding DNA: TGTGCCAGCAGTCCCGGAGAGCACTATGGCTACACCTTC. As protein: CASSPGEHYGYTF.

This clonotype was detected ten times or more. This chain uses TRBV3-1 with TRBJ1-3; D unresolved. V lost 0 bases to trimming and J lost 11 bases, with 11 bases between them. Germline V gene data show CDR1 as LGHDT and CDR2 as YNNKEL (reference sequence). CDR3 size: 13 residues. DNA for the CDR3: TGTGCCAGCAGCCAAGAAGGGCAGAAGGCCATATATTTT. This translates into CASSQEGQKAIYF.

In this sample, this clonotype turned up many times. This chain links TRBV29-1 with TRBJ2-4, with 9 bases aligning to TRBD2. This CDR3 has 14 residues. V lost 4 bases, J lost 6 bases, and 7 bases stayed unmatched. Germline assignment: CDR1 SQVTM and CDR2 ANQGSEA. CDR3 residues: CSVGGGGAGNIQYF. The DNA of the CDR3 is TGCAGCGTTGGTGGCGGGGGGGCCGGAAACATTCAGTACTTC.

This clonotype was counted many times. The chain combines TRBV30 with TRBJ1-5, with D possibly matching TRBD1 (5 bases). This CDR3 is built from 13 residues. Trimming removed 5 bases from V and 1 base from J, with 9 bases in between. Germline CDR1 GTSNPN, CDR2 SVGIG (reference sequence). In nucleotides, the CDR3 is TGTGCCTGGGGCACAGGAAGCAATCAGCCCCAGCATTTT. Amino acids: CAWGTGSNQPQHF.